Following are 3 T cell receptor beta chains from one sample sequenced in a study of T cells in tuberculosis. Clones were sequenced by immunoSEQ multiplex PCR, and TCRdb holds only the in-frame ones, with some missing. The sample includes some 31,000 clones, roughly 83% of them seen just once. The time point denotes: new active TB diagnosis, blood taken before or within 7 days of starting treatment. The material was PBMCs, obtained at tuberculosis diagnosis. Source of these receptors: an adult with tuberculosis.

J is TRBJ2-6 and V is TRBV27; TRBD1 aligns across 11 bases. Germline CDR1 is MNHEY and CDR2 is SMNVEV (reference sequence). The J segment lost 3 bases and the V segment lost 3 bases, leaving 4 bases of the junction unmatched. There are 17 residues in the CDR3. The CDR3 here is CASSFQDRGRGANVLTF. In DNA form, the CDR3 reads TGTGCCAGCAGTTTCCAGGACAGGGGGCGTGGGGCCAACGTCCTGACTTTC. The variable domain in full, with the rest retrieved from reference TRBV27 and TRBJ2-6, is EAQVTQNPRYLITVTGKKLTVTCSQNMNHEYMSWYRQDPGLGLRQIYYSMNVEVTDKGDVPEGYKVSRKEKRNFPLILESPSPNQTSLYFCASSFQDRGRGANVLTFGAGSRLTVL.

V and J are TRBV5-4 and TRBJ2-7; TRBD2 is a possible D gene (5 bases). The CDR3 contains 14 residues. Germline V lookup: CDR1 SGHNT, CDR2 YYREEE (reference sequence). With 5 bases removed from V and 2 bases from J, the gap between germline ends came to 14 bases. The CDR3 nucleotides read TGTGCCAGCAGTTCGGACTTAAAAACCTACGAGCAGTACTTC. The encoded protein is CASSSDLKTYEQYF.

This clone showed up just once. J is TRBJ2-7 and V is TRBV4-2; 9 nucleotides align to TRBD2. V shed 4 bases and J 1 base; nucleotides not matched to a gene: 2. The length of the CDR3 is 14 residues. Germline-derived CDR1 and CDR2 are LGHNA and YNFKEQ. The CDR3 is CASSRLADSYEQYF. The CDR3 nucleotides read TGTGCCAGCAGCCGACTAGCGGATTCCTACGAGCAGTACTTC.